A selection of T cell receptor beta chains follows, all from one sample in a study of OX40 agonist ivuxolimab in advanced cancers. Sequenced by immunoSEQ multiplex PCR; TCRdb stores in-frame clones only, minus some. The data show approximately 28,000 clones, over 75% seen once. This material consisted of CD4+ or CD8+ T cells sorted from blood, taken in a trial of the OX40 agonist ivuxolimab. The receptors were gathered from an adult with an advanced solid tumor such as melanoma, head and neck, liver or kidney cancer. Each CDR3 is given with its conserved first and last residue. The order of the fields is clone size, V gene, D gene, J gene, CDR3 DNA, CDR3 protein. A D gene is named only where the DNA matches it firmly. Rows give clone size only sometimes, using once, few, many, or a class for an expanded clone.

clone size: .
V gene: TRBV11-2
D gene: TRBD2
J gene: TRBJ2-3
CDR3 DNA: TGTGCCAGCAGCCTCACCGCGGGAGCCACAGATACGCAGTATTTT
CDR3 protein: CASSLTAGATDTQYF

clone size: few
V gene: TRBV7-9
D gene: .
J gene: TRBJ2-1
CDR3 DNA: TGTGCCAGCAGCTTAGGCGCGGGGAAAGTCAATGAGCAGTTCTTC
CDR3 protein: CASSLGAGKVNEQFF

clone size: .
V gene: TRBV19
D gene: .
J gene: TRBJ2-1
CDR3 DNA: TGTGCCAGTAGTGAAGGACTAAGGGCCAATGAGCAGTTCTTC
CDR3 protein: CASSEGLRANEQFF

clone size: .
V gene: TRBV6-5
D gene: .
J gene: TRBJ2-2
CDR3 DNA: TGTGCCAGCAGTTACTCGCTCGGGGGCGACACCGGGGAGCTGTTTTTT
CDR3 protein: CASSYSLGGDTGELFF

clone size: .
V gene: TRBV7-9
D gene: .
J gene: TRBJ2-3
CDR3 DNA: TGTGCCAGCAGCTTAGCGCTGGACAGGGGACTAGGGGATACGCAGTATTTT
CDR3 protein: CASSLALDRGLGDTQYF

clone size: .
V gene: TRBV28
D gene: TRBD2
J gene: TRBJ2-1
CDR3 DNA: TGTGCCAGCAGTTTGGGACTACCGTACAATGAGCAGTTCTTC
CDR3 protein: CASSLGLPYNEQFF

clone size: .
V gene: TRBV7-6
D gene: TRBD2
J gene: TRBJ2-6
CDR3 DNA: TGTGCCAGCAGCTCCCTCACCCGGGGGGGAAACTCTGGGGCCAACGTCCTGACTTTC
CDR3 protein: CASSSLTRGGNSGANVLTF

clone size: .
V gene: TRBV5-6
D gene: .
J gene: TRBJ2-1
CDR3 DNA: TGTGCCAGCAGCTTTACACTGGGTAAGCAGTTCTTC
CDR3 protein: CASSFTLGKQFF

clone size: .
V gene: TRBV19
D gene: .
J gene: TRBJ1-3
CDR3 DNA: TGTGCCAGTAGTATCGGACACCTCTCTGGAAACACCATATATTTT
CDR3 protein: CASSIGHLSGNTIYF

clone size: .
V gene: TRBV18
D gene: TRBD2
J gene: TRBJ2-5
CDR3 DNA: TGTGCCAGCTCACTCGGGACTACCGAGACCCAGTACTTC
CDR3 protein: CASSLGTTETQYF

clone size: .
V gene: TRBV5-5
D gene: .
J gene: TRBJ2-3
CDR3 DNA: TGTGCCAGCAGCTTGGTAGCAGGGGCCATAGATACGCAGTATTTT
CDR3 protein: CASSLVAGAIDTQYF

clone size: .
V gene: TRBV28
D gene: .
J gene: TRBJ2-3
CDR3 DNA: TGTGCCAGCAGTTTATTACACAGGTCCCTGAGTACGCAGTATTTT
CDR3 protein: CASSLLHRSLSTQYF

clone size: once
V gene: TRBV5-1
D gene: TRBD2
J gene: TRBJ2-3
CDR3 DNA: TGCGCCAGCAGCCTGAGGACTAGCGGGATTACCACAGATACGCAGTATTTT
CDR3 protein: CASSLRTSGITTDTQYF

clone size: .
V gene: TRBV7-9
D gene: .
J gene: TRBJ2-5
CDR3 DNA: TGTGCCAGCAGCTTAGGGCGACAGGGAGGGGAGACCCAGTACTTC
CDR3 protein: CASSLGRQGGETQYF

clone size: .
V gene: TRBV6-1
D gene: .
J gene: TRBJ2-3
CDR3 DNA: TGTGCCAGCTTTAGAACCGGGGGTCGCTCAGATACGCAGTATTTT
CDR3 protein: CASFRTGGRSDTQYF

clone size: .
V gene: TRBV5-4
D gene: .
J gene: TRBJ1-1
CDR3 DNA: TGTGCCAGCAGCTCTCCTATGGGGAACACTGAAGCTTTCTTT
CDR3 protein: CASSSPMGNTEAFF

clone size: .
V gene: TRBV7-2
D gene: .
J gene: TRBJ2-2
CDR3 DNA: TGTGCCAGCAGCATACAGGGCACCGGGGAGCTGTTTTTT
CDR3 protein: CASSIQGTGELFF